The next 20 T cell receptor beta chains were all read from a single sample in a study of T cells in localized non-small cell lung cancer (dated by TCRdb to the early 2020s). The library was generated by the immunoSEQ multiplex PCR assay. The table was pulled from immuneACCESS by TCRdb, which kept in-frame rearrangements only. Such tables lose some clones; where checked, under half of the loss comes from unresolved V genes, and the rest has no known cause. The sample profile shows roughly 20,000 clones; about 88% of them were found once. Jointly, the top ten make up 2.4% of the sample. The specimen comprised peripheral blood, sampled before any cancer treatment. These receptors came from a man aged 35 to 69 with stage I lung adenocarcinoma.

The sample holds one count of this clone. The chain carries TRBV7-3 and TRBJ2-3; D uncertain. V lost 3 bases, J lost 6 bases, and 10 bases lay in between. The CDR3 extends over 13 amino acids. Germline V gene data show CDR1 as SGHTA and CDR2 as FQGTGA. The CDR3 spells CASSFGVGDTQYF. The CDR3 DNA is TGTGCCAGCAGCTTTGGGGTCGGGGATACGCAGTATTTT.

The chain joins TRBV18 to TRBJ2-1; unclear D gene. CDR1 and CDR2 (germline): KGHSH, LQKENI. V lost 6 bases to trimming and J lost 5 bases, with 11 bases between them. The CDR3 sequence is 13 residues long. CDR3 sequence reads: CASSRLSNNEQFF. The CDR3 DNA reads TGTGCCAGCTCCCGACTGAGTAACAATGAGCAGTTCTTC. Together with reference TRBV18 and TRBJ2-1, the CDR3 gives the full variable domain: NAGVMQNPRHLVRRRGQEARLRCSPMKGHSHVYWYRQLPEEGLKFMVYLQKENIIDESGMPKERFSAEFPKEGPSILRIQQVVRGDSAAYFCASSRLSNNEQFFGPGTRLTVL.

The genes are TRBV7-6 and TRBJ2-3; 8 bases align to TRBD1. The CDR3 loop spans 16 amino acids. Germline CDR1 is SGHVS and CDR2 is FNYEAQ. V lost 3 bases, J lost 2 bases, and 7 bases stayed unmatched. This CDR3 reads CASSFRDRSFTDTQYF. CDR3 coding DNA: TGTGCCAGCAGCTTCCGGGACAGGAGTTTCACAGATACGCAGTATTTT. The whole variable domain, remainder taken from reference TRBV7-6 and TRBJ2-3, is GAGVSQSPRYKVTKRGQDVALRCDPISGHVSLYWYRQALGQGPEFLTYFNYEAQQDKSGLPNDRFSAERPEGSISTLTIQRTEQRDSAMYRCASSFRDRSFTDTQYFGPGTRLTVL.

CDR3 amino acids: CAIRGGETSTDTQYF. The CDR3 nucleotides read TGTGCCATCAGGGGAGGCGAAACTAGCACAGATACGCAGTATTTT. The rearrangement joins TRBV10-3 to TRBJ2-3; a possible D gene is TRBD2 (6 bases). The CDR3 runs to 15 residues. Germline V gene lookup returns CDR1 ENHRY and CDR2 SYGVKD. Trimming took 6 bases from V and 0 from J, leaving 13 bases between them.

This clone was observed a few times. The V call is TRBV10-3, the J call TRBJ1-5; D remains ambiguous. The V and J ends lost 0 bases and 6 bases respectively, with 12 bases between them. CDR3 length: 15 residues. Germline V CDR1 and CDR2: ENHRY, SYGVKD. CDR3 residues: CAISESNQRIQPQHF. The CDR3 bases are TGTGCCATCAGTGAGTCGAATCAGAGGATTCAGCCCCAGCATTTT.

The V and J genes are TRBV7-3 and TRBJ1-2, with TRBD1 identical over 7 bases. Trimming at V came to 3 bases and at J to 2 bases, leaving 0 bases not matched to a gene. Germline V gene sequence: CDR1 SGHTA, CDR2 FQGTGA. The CDR3 is 13 residues long. The CDR3 spells CASSLGQNYGYTF. DNA for the CDR3: TGTGCCAGCAGCTTGGGACAGAACTATGGCTACACCTTC.

The CDR3 reads CASSQLGPVGADTQYF. In DNA, the CDR3 is TGTGCCAGCAGCCAACTTGGGCCGGTCGGAGCAGATACGCAGTATTTT. The chain links TRBV4-2 to TRBJ2-3, with no clear D. Trimming removed 2 bases at V and 4 bases at J, with 16 bases between. The CDR3 sequence is 16 residues long. Per germline, CDR1 LGHNA and CDR2 YNFKEQ.

The chain's CDR3 is CAWSQTGGDTQYF. CDR3 bases: TGTGCCTGGAGCCAAACAGGGGGAGATACGCAGTATTTT. V and J are TRBV30 and TRBJ2-3; 8 positions match TRBD1. Trimming took 3 bases from V and 5 from J; bases not matched to a gene: 4. This CDR3 is built from 13 residues. CDR1 is GTSNPN and CDR2 is SVGIG in the germline V gene (reference sequence).

V is TRBV5-5 and J is TRBJ1-1; weak D call: TRBD1 (5 bases). This CDR3 spans 16 amino acids. V was trimmed by 0 bases and J by 3 bases, leaving 15 bases between them. CDR1 is SGHKS, CDR2 YYEKEE, per germline (reference sequence). Here the CDR3 reads CASSLDAGQGYTEAFF. CDR3 nucleotide sequence: TGTGCCAGCAGCTTGGACGCGGGGCAGGGATACACTGAAGCTTTCTTT.

The gene calls are TRBV29-1 and TRBJ1-4; 8 bases line up with TRBD1. Per the germline V gene, CDR1 is SQVTM and CDR2 is ANQGSEA. The CDR3 contains 15 residues. J gave up 2 bases and V 7 bases, and 9 bases lay outside the gene matches. CDR3 nucleotides: TGCAGCGCGTCCACGCAGGGGGCCACTAATGAAAAACTGTTTTTT. The encoded protein is CSASTQGATNEKLFF.

V gene TRBV6-1 combines with J gene TRBJ1-6; D call uncertain. The CDR3 length is 13 residues. Trimming took 7 bases from V and 4 from J, leaving 8 bases between them. The germline CDR1 and CDR2 sequences are MNHNS and SASEGT. CDR3 in DNA: TGTGCCAGCATCGAGGTGTATAATTCACCCCTCCACTTT. This sequence encodes CASIEVYNSPLHF.

A word on this clone: One end of the junction is discordant with germline, which a read error may explain. The V and J genes are TRBV7-7 and TRBJ2-1; tentatively, D is TRBD1 (6 bases). This CDR3 comprises 14 residues. Germline lookup yields CDR1 SSHAT and CDR2 FNYEAQ (reference sequence). In DNA, the CDR3 is TGTGCCAGCAGCTTAGGGGACACACACAATGATCAGTTCTTC. Its protein is CASSLGDTHNDQFF.

The gene calls are TRBV28 and TRBJ2-2; a possible D gene is TRBD2 (5 bases). The CDR3 is made up of 12 amino acids. Trimming stripped 10 bases from V and 2 bases from J, with 8 bases between. Germline values: CDR1 MDHEN, CDR2 SYDVKM. This CDR3 reads CANRGNTGELFF. As DNA, the CDR3 is TGTGCCAACCGGGGTAACACCGGGGAGCTGTTTTTT.

The V and J genes are TRBV2 and TRBJ2-7; D call uncertain. Germline V gene data show CDR1 as SNHLY and CDR2 as FYNNEI. Trimming stripped 7 bases from V and 0 bases from J, with 13 bases between. The CDR3 length is 14 residues. The CDR3 spells CASKLTEVSYEQYF. CDR3 sequence (DNA): TGTGCCAGCAAATTAACAGAAGTCTCCTACGAGCAGTACTTC. The whole variable domain, remainder taken from reference TRBV2 and TRBJ2-7, is EPEVTQTPSHQVTQMGQEVILRCVPISNHLYFYWYRQILGQKVEFLVSFYNNEISEKSEIFDDQFSVERPDGSNFTLKIRSTKLEDSAMYFCASKLTEVSYEQYFGPGTRLTVT.

The chain carries TRBV5-6 and TRBJ2-3; TRBD2 aligns across 14 bases. This CDR3 is built from 16 residues. The V and J ends lost 4 bases and 5 bases, in that order; junction bases with no gene match: 6. From germline, CDR1 is SGHDT and CDR2 YYEEEE. CDR3 DNA sequence: TGTGCCAGCAGCGTGGGACTAGCGGGAGTGTTAGATACGCAGTATTTT. Protein product: CASSVGLAGVLDTQYF.

This clone occurred once. The chain couples TRBV2 to TRBJ2-2; 11 bases are a match to TRBD1. CDR3 length equals 16 residues. J was trimmed by 1 base and V by 6 bases; bases with no gene match: 4. Germline V lookup: CDR1 SNHLY, CDR2 FYNNEI. CDR3 coding DNA: TGTGCCAGCAGCCCAGGGACAGGGGGGAACACCGGGGAGCTGTTTTTT. Translated: CASSPGTGGNTGELFF.

This chain links TRBV5-4 with TRBJ2-7, with 7 bases matching TRBD1. The V gene end was trimmed by 2 bases and the J gene end by 6 bases; junction bases not matched to a gene: 2. Germline values: CDR1 SGHNT, CDR2 YYREEE (reference sequence). This CDR3 is 12 amino acids long. The CDR3 nucleotides read TGTGCCAGCAGCTTTACAGGGGCCGAGCAGTACTTC. It specifies CASSFTGAEQYF.

The V call is TRBV9, the J call TRBJ2-3; 14 bases agree with TRBD2. Trimming removed 0 bases from V and 5 bases from J; junction bases left unmatched: 2. This CDR3 has 16 amino acids. CDR1 SGDLS and CDR2 YYNGEE come from the germline V gene. CDR3 nucleotide sequence: TGTGCCAGCAGCGTAGGGGGACTAGCGGGAGTAGATACGCAGTATTTT. Its protein is CASSVGGLAGVDTQYF.

The genes are TRBV7-3 and TRBJ1-3; D might be TRBD1 (5 bases). There are 18 residues in the CDR3. Trimming shortened V by 5 bases and J by 0 bases, and 20 bases separated the two germline ends. Germline V lookup: CDR1 SGHTA, CDR2 FQGTGA. The CDR3 DNA reads as TGTGCCAGCAGCCGATCGGACACCCCATGCGTCTCTGGAAACACCATATATTTT. Its protein product is CASSRSDTPCVSGNTIYF.

The chain combines TRBV7-9 with TRBJ2-3; a weak D match, TRBD1 (5 bases). This CDR3 is built from 18 residues. CDR1 is SEHNR, CDR2 FQNEAQ, per germline (reference sequence). The V end was cut by 5 bases, the J end by 2 bases, with 23 bases between. In nucleotides, the CDR3 is TGTGCCAGCAGCCTACGGATTCAGGGAAGAGGTTTCACAGATACGCAGTATTTT. Amino acid sequence: CASSLRIQGRGFTDTQYF.